A selection of T cell receptor beta chains follows, all from one sample in a study of CD8 T cells in Susac syndrome. TCRdb ran MiXCR on the immunoSEQ multiplex PCR reads and lists one entry per CDR3 protein. Of 150,000 to 200,000 distinct CDR3 sequences listed, about 95% are singletons. Sample: CD4+ T cells from PBMCs. The receptors here all came from a human donor in good health. Both conserved end residues are part of each CDR3. The D gene is left open where the match is weak. For some rows the clone size is stated as once, few or many, or as a class when expanded; others skip it.

TRBJ1-2,TRBV5-4,NA,NA,15,TGTGCCAGCAGCTTAGCGGGATCCCGCTACTATGGCTACACCTTC,CASSLAGSRYYGYTF
TRBJ2-3,TRBV7-3,NA,TRBD1,16,TGTGCCAGCAGCCCGGGACAGGGGCGCTATCCCCATACGCAGTATTTT,CASSPGQGRYPHTQYF
TRBJ2-3,TRBV3-1,NA,NA,14,TGTGCCAGCAGCGTCCGGACTGGAGAGGATACGCAGTATTTT,CASSVRTGEDTQYF
TRBJ2-1,TRBV20-1,NA,TRBD1,13,TGCAGTGCTAGAGGGACAGGAGGAAATGAGCAGTTCTTC,CSARGTGGNEQFF
TRBJ2-1,TRBV9,NA,NA,13,TGTGCCAGCAGCGTAGAAAGCTACAATGAGCAGTTCTTC,CASSVESYNEQFF
TRBJ2-1,TRBV9,NA,NA,15,TGTGCCAGCAGCGTAGGTCAGGGGTCCTCCAATGAGCAGTTCTTC,CASSVGQGSSNEQFF
TRBJ1-6,TRBV7-2,NA,NA,15,TGTGCCAGCAGCTTAGGAGGCACTGCTAATTCACCCCTCCACTTT,CASSLGGTANSPLHF
TRBJ1-2,TRBV11-2,NA,NA,14,TGTGCCAGCAGCCACTTGGGAGATGGGAGAGGCTACACCTTC,CASSHLGDGRGYTF
TRBJ2-1,TRBV18,NA,TRBD1,14,TGTGCCAGCTCCCCGGGGGACAGGGGCAATGAGCAGTTCTTC,CASSPGDRGNEQFF
TRBJ2-1,TRBV6-2/TRBV6-3,NA,TRBD1,17,TGTGCCAGCAGTTACCGCAGACAGGGGAGCTCCTACAATGAGCAGTTCTTC,CASSYRRQGSSYNEQFF
TRBJ2-1,TRBV6-2/TRBV6-3,NA,TRBD2,17,TGTGCCAGCAGAGCGACTAGCGGGGTTCAATTCTACAATGAGCAGTTCTTC,CASRATSGVQFYNEQFF
TRBJ1-5,TRBV15,NA,NA,15,TGTGCCACCAGCAGAGATCGACAGAATGGGCAGCCCCAGCATTTT,CATSRDRQNGQPQHF
TRBJ1-2,TRBV4-2,NA,NA,13,TGTGCCAGCAGCCCGGGACACTCGTATGGCTACACCTTC,CASSPGHSYGYTF
TRBJ2-7,TRBV5-1,NA,TRBD2,14,TGCGCCAGCAGCTTAGCGGGAGCGAACTACGAGCAGTACTTC,CASSLAGANYEQYF
TRBJ1-1,TRBV9,NA,NA,14,TGTGCCAGCAGCGAGGACCCTTTGGACACTGAAGCTTTCTTT,CASSEDPLDTEAFF
TRBJ2-5,TRBV29-1,NA,TRBD2,16,TGCAGCTCCGCCCTCTCTAGCGGGGGGCCCGGAGAGACCCAGTACTTC,CSSALSSGGPGETQYF
TRBJ2-5,TRBV20-1,once,NA,13,TGCAGTGCTACAGGGGGGGCCGGCGAGACCCAGTACTTC,CSATGGAGETQYF
TRBJ2-7,TRBV14,NA,NA,14,TGTGCCAGCAGCCAATCGCTACCACCCTACGAGCAGTACTTC,CASSQSLPPYEQYF
TRBJ2-3,TRBV30,NA,TRBD2,15,TGTGCCTGGAGTTCGAGCGGGGGGGTGGCAGATACGCAGTATTTT,CAWSSSGGVADTQYF
TRBJ1-6,TRBV7-2,few,NA,13,TGTGCCAGCAGCTTAGGGCAGAATTCACCCCTCCACTTT,CASSLGQNSPLHF
TRBJ2-7,TRBV5-1,NA,NA,14,TGCGCCAGCAGCTATCAGGGGATGTCCTACGAGCAGTACTTC,CASSYQGMSYEQYF
TRBJ1-1,TRBV20-1,NA,NA,13,TGCAGTGCTAGAGTTGGACAGCCTCCAGGGGCTTTCTTT,CSARVGQPPGAFF
TRBJ2-3,TRBV9,NA,TRBD1,16,TGTGCCAGCAGTAAGGGTCCGGGACAGGGGACGGATACGCAGTATTTT,CASSKGPGQGTDTQYF
TRBJ2-1,TRBV5-4,NA,TRBD1,13,TGTGCCAGCAGCTTACAGGGGGCGGATGAGCAGTTCTTC,CASSLQGADEQFF
TRBJ2-7,TRBV14,NA,NA,14,TGTGCCAGCAGTGGCCCCGGGCGGTCAGGAGAGCAGTACTTC,CASSGPGRSGEQYF
TRBJ2-7,TRBV7-8,once,NA,12,TGTGCCAGCAGCCGCAGCTGGTACGAGCAGTACTTC,CASSRSWYEQYF
TRBJ1-1,TRBV29-1,NA,NA,12,TGCAGCGTTGATGGGGTCGGGGCTGAAGCTTTCTTT,CSVDGVGAEAFF
TRBJ2-7,TRBV6-5,NA,NA,13,TGTGCCAGCAGTAGAGGGAAAGCCTACGAGCAGTACTTC,CASSRGKAYEQYF
TRBJ1-1,TRBV3-1,NA,NA,14,TGTGCCAGCAGCCAAGTCGAAGGGGACACTGAAGCTTTCTTT,CASSQVEGDTEAFF
TRBJ2-5,TRBV15,NA,NA,15,TGTGCCACCAGCAGTTCGGCGGGCCGGGAGGAGACCCAGTACTTC,CATSSSAGREETQYF
TRBJ2-3,TRBV20-1,NA,NA,15,TGCAGTGCTAGAGGATCGGTAGCGGTCACAGATACGCAGTATTTT,CSARGSVAVTDTQYF
TRBJ2-2,TRBV11-3,once,TRBD1,15,TGTGCCAGCAGCTTTGGACAGGGCGGCACCGGGGAGCTGTTTTTT,CASSFGQGGTGELFF
TRBJ2-5,TRBV6-5,NA,TRBD2,15,TGTGCCAGCAGTCTGACTAGCGGGGGGTTCGTGACCCAGTACTTC,CASSLTSGGFVTQYF
TRBJ2-5,TRBV5-4,once,TRBD2,16,TGTGCCAGCAGCCCCCGAGGCGGGGGGGCTACAGAGACCCAGTACTTC,CASSPRGGGATETQYF
TRBJ1-2,TRBV20-1,NA,TRBD1,13,TGCAGTGCCCCCGGACAGGGAGCGAGTGGCTACACCTTC,CSAPGQGASGYTF
TRBJ1-5,TRBV29-1,NA,TRBD1,14,TGCAGCGTAGCTGGGACAGCCCCACATCAGCCCCAGCATTTT,CSVAGTAPHQPQHF
TRBJ2-5,TRBV29-1,NA,NA,12,TGCAGCGCCGCCCGAGGCCAAGAGACCCAGTACTTC,CSAARGQETQYF